This T cell receptor beta chain was profiled in a study of cytomegalovirus exposure and HLA in healthy donors. Researchers ran the PCR with 60 Vbeta and 13 Jbeta primers. This table comes from immunoSEQ multiplex PCR, and its TCRdb copy is limited to in-frame clones, with some not included. The sample's table shows around 55,000 clones. This CDR3 region has 12 residues. The V gene's germline CDR1 is MNHEY and CDR2 SVGAGI. Trimming stripped 4 bases from V and 6 bases from J, with 9 bases between. The sequencing sample was made of PBMCs. The rearrangement uses TRBV6-5 and TRBJ1-1; D possibly corresponds to TRBD1 (5 bases). The TCR sequence derives from a man aged 45-60 years in good health and CMV-seropositive. CDR3 sequence (DNA): TGTGCCAGCAGTTCAGGGAAGTCTGAAGCTTTCTTT. Its translation is CASSSGKSEAFF.